This T cell receptor beta chain came from a study of cytomegalovirus exposure and HLA in healthy donors (dated 2017 in TCRdb). Background on the whole study: According to a later analysis, the approximately 120 validation repertoires were produced on the same platform as the roughly 600 repertoires of the first cohort. The aim of the study was to test whether cataloging public T cell receptors could identify signatures of past pathogen exposure. In addition to the first cohort of 666 subjects, a separate validation cohort of 120 different subjects was used. The study combined high-throughput TCR immunosequencing, statistical association of individual TCRs with disease status, and machine learning to predict cytomegalovirus infection status.

Libraries came from the immunoSEQ multiplex PCR assay. In the original analysis: A statistical classification framework was developed to diagnose cytomegalovirus status using the catalog of TCR beta chain sequences. Not all clones reach the TCRdb copy of this immuneACCESS table, which keeps in-frame sequences only. Checked studies attribute under half of the gap to unresolved V genes and leave the rest unexplained. The D gene and trimming were derived from the DNA, and the V and J assignments and clone size from that table. A total of approximately 76,000 clones appear in this sample, 94% of them only once. The ten largest clones represent 2.5% to 3.5% of the sample. Overall study outcomes, separate from this receptor: A later analysis found that TCRs clustered in the first cohort also tended to co-occur in the 120 or so validation repertoires, with more than 90% of cluster scores above 0. While some public TCRs were present in many individuals, most TCR sequences turned up only very rarely across donors. A later analysis had no HLA typing for the validation cohort, so co-occurrence there was scored across all 130 or so repertoires. Three of the identified cytomegalovirus-associated TCR beta chains were confirmed in vitro to be specific for cytomegalovirus antigens. In both the original and validation cohorts, the classifier was reported to diagnose cytomegalovirus status with high specificity and sensitivity. The authors suggested that the approach could potentially be generalized to other disease states and immunological phenotypes. In the study, approximately 160 TCR beta chains were listed as associated with cytomegalovirus.

The germline V gene (reference sequence) supplies CDR1 MNHEY and CDR2 SMNVEV. V and J are trimmed by 6 bases and 4 bases, and the gene matches miss 9 bases of the junction. The CDR3 spans 16 residues, from the cysteine through the phenylalanine. Only the CDR3 DNA is retained, 48 bases long and in frame from the first base. Separate from the approximately 670-subject first cohort, the validation cohort of 90 to 150 subjects was the group to which the donors belonged. With regard to this clone: The antigen this receptor binds is unknown. No much larger clone exists at a distance of one base, and base qualities are not known.

The sequence derives from a woman younger than 35 in good health and CMV-seropositive. Sequences were obtained from PBMCs. The V gene is TRBV27 and the J gene is TRBJ2-7, and 13 bases in between align with TRBD2. The DNA is as follows: TGTGCCAGCAGCTACACTAGCGGGAGGGCCGTGTACGAGCAGTACTTC. Its amino acids are CASSYTSGRAVYEQYF.